The clone carrying this T cell receptor (beta chain) was seen just once. This specimen comes from a study of CD8+CD57+ T cells in acquired aplastic anemia. Turning to the study itself: An average of roughly 3 ug of DNA was obtained from sorted CD4+ and CD8+ cells.

Investigators profiled TCR beta VDJ and CDR3 from genomic DNA template. TCRdb used MiXCR to reprocess the reads, holding one entry per CDR3 protein. The sample gives 180,000 or so distinct CDR3 sequences, roughly 65% of which show up once; approximately 42% is in the top ten. All sequencing subjects had displayed CD8+CD57+ cell expansion on flow cytometry. CDR1 is LGHNA, CDR2 YNFKEQ, per germline. V lost 5 bases and J 9 bases, leaving 14 bases between the germline ends. The CDR3 is 13 amino acids. The rearrangement links TRBV4-2 to TRBJ2-1; D gene ambiguous. This clonotype was obtained from a human donor with aplastic anemia. Sequenced sample: sorted CD4+, CD8+, or CD8+CD57+ T cells (not recorded which) from PBMCs. The CDR3: CASSWLEQAEQFF. In DNA, the CDR3 is TGTGCCAGCAGCTGGTTAGAGCAGGCTGAGCAGTTCTTC.